This TCR beta chain originates from a study of blood T cell repertoires in COVID-19. Across the study: Sites across the United States, Italy and Spain contributed samples from acute and convalescent COVID-19. The analysed material was cDNA or gDNA that came from T cells, B-cell-depleted T cells, or PBMCs.

Germline loops: CDR1 SGHAT, CDR2 FQNNGV. The CDR3 covers 13 residues. Trimming removed 3 bases from V and 1 base from J, with 6 bases in between. As originally analysed: Nucleated cell number was recorded as an estimate derived from reference gene primer amplification. This table comes from immunoSEQ multiplex PCR, and its TCRdb copy is limited to in-frame clones, with some not included. That table gives V, J and clone size, and the DNA gave D and trimming. The sample holds just under 150,000 clones, approximately 90% seen once. Material for sequencing was peripheral blood. This receptor was obtained from a woman aged 50 to 60 with active or convalescent COVID-19. The rearrangement links TRBV11-2 to TRBJ1-1; the D gene is possibly TRBD1 (5 bases). The CDR3 nucleotides are TGTGCCAGCAGCTTCGACAGGAACACTGAAGCTTTCTTT. This encodes CASSFDRNTEAFF.